This note documents a single T cell receptor (beta chain) sequence. This clonotype was counted many times. Its cognate antigen has yet to be identified. One base away there is no much larger clone; base qualities are not given. This record comes from a study of early T cells in non-severe SARS-CoV-2 infection (TCRdb year 2021). General notes on the study: Bulk RNA from unsorted whole blood was used for TCR sequencing, so alpha and beta chains could not be paired.

The germline V gene provides CDR1 SGDLS and CDR2 YYNGEE. The CDR3 runs 13 residues from the cysteine to the phenylalanine. Here the CDR3 DNA is all that survives: 39 bases in frame from base 1. The V end loses 1 base and the J end loses 2 bases, and a stretch of 6 bases separates them. The study was a case-control design nested within a healthcare worker cohort in London, UK, with weekly nasopharyngeal swab PCR tests and blood sampling. Healthcare workers were recruited between 23 and 31 March 2020, during the week of the UK lockdown, and were followed weekly for up to roughly 16 weeks. The paper's findings and limits, for the study overall: VDJdb matching was skewed toward anti-spike CD8 responses, so virus-specific expansions were likely underestimated and private and CD4 specificities were missed.

Library construction relied on 5' RACE. The sequencer listed for this sample is NextSeq 500. In the TCR library protocol, unique molecular identifiers were attached to individual cDNA molecules to correct for PCR bias and sequencing error. Both TCR alpha and beta chains were sequenced, and tight co-correlation was observed between alpha and beta sequence abundances in each sample. The original pipeline was this. Decombinator V4 was used to annotate the V gene, J gene and CDR3 of the TCR sequences. TCRs were defined as expanded if a significant change between any two time points was detected under a Poisson model with p below 0.0001. TCR abundances were normalised to the total number of TCRs sequenced per sample and expressed as counts per million. TRAV1-2 paired with TRAJ12, TRAJ20 or TRAJ33 defined MAIT TCRs, while TRAV10 paired with TRAJ18 defined iNKT TCRs. VDJdb, accessed 1 November 2021, was searched for CMV, EBV and SARS-CoV-2 annotated TCRs, with TCRs annotated for multiple antigens excluded. Clones were called with MiXCR by TCRdb after fastp trimmed the public reads at Q25, and only in-frame beta chains were retained. Each CDR3 protein appears once, grouped with its most common genes and DNA. The V and J calls shown here were made by TCRdb, not taken from the authors' results. Recorded for this sample are 45,000 or so distinct CDR3 sequences; almost 7.5% of them occurred a single time. Of the sample, 6.5% to 8.5% is held by the ten largest clones.

Sequenced input: whole blood. Recombination joined TRBV9 with TRBJ1-2; the D gene remains uncertain. The receptor was isolated from an adult who was a healthcare worker with PCR-confirmed SARS-CoV-2 infection or an uninfected control (not recorded which). The CDR3 loop reads CASSVQRNYGYTF. The DNA sequence is TGTGCCAGCAGCGTACAGAGGAACTATGGCTACACCTTC.